The present entry profiles one T cell receptor beta chain with its context. Its target is not known. This sample stems from a study of cytomegalovirus exposure and HLA in healthy donors. PCR involved 60 Vbeta and 13 Jbeta primers. TCRdb keeps only in-frame clones here, not all; method: immunoSEQ multiplex PCR. The sample has around 90,000 clones, more than 55% seen once. Trimming removed 2 bases from V and 10 bases from J; junction bases left unmatched: 9. The CDR3 extends over 14 amino acids. Germline-derived CDR1 and CDR2 are GTSNPN and SVGIG (reference sequence). Findings of the study overall: There were several of the most significant clusters that appeared linked to common viral pathogens in a later analysis. Presence/absence comparisons presumed near-even sequencing depth among donors.

This chain links TRBV30 with TRBJ2-1; 9 bases are shared with TRBD2. The sequence was collected from a boy aged 5-17 years in good health and CMV-seropositive. The specimen was PBMCs. This CDR3 reads CAWSPGLAIREQFF. In nucleotides, the CDR3 is TGTGCCTGGAGTCCGGGACTAGCTATAAGGGAGCAGTTCTTC.